The 21 T cell receptor beta chains below come from one sample, sequenced in a study of T-cell memory formation after mild COVID-19. One entry per CDR3 protein results from TCRdb running MiXCR on the 5' RACE reads. Of about 160,000 distinct CDR3 sequences in the sample, roughly 30% are singletons; the top ten hold about 12%. Sample: PBMCs or a T cell subset sorted from them (not recorded which). Receptor source: an adult woman who had mild COVID-19 (a few samples of this study predate the infection). Cell type and time point are not known.

The gene calls are TRBV24-1 and TRBJ2-5; 8 bases fit TRBD2. Germline CDR1 reads KGHDR; CDR2 reads SFDVKD. The CDR3 is made up of 14 amino acids. Unmatched junction bases numbered 4, after V lost 5 bases and J lost 3 bases. The CDR3 loop is CATSVAGLEETQYF. CDR3 DNA sequence: TGTGCCACCAGTGTAGCGGGGCTCGAAGAGACCCAGTACTTC.

This CDR3 is CASSFNSGGTDTQYF. The DNA for the CDR3 is TGTGCCAGCAGCTTTAATAGCGGGGGTACAGATACGCAGTATTTT. The gene calls are TRBV11-2 and TRBJ2-3; 9 positions match TRBD2. The CDR3 spans 15 residues. The germline V gene has CDR1 SGHAT and CDR2 FQNNGV. V trimming: 3 bases; J trimming: 3 bases; junction bases outside the gene matches: 4.

This clonotype was detected only a few times. The chain couples TRBV20-1 to TRBJ2-5, with D perhaps TRBD1 (5 bases). CDR1 and CDR2 from the germline V gene are DFQATT and SNEGSKA (reference sequence). The CDR3 has 14 residues. V lost 0 bases to trimming and J lost 4 bases, with 12 bases between them. For the CDR3, the DNA is TGCAGTGCTAGAGATCGGACACCATTAGAGACCCAGTACTTC. It is translated as CSARDRTPLETQYF.

The chain employs TRBV29-1 and TRBJ1-2, with unresolved D. V lost 6 bases, J lost 2 bases, and 4 bases lay in between. This CDR3 is 10 amino acids long. Germline CDR1 and CDR2: SQVTM and ANQGSEA. CDR3 sequence: CSVANYGYTF. The CDR3 DNA reads TGCAGCGTGGCCAACTATGGCTACACCTTC.

The chain carries TRBV3-1 and TRBJ2-7; weak D call: TRBD2 (6 bases). The CDR3 is made up of 13 amino acids. Germline assignment: CDR1 LGHDT and CDR2 YNNKEL (reference sequence). V lost 4 bases, J lost 2 bases, and 9 bases lay in between. CDR3 residues: CASSRDLAYEQYF. In DNA, the CDR3 is TGTGCCAGCAGCCGGGACTTAGCCTACGAGCAGTACTTC.

The genes are TRBV29-1 and TRBJ2-2; a weak D match, TRBD2 (5 bases). CDR1 and CDR2 (germline): SQVTM, ANQGSEA. The CDR3 spans 15 residues. Trimming shortened V by 3 bases and J by 5 bases, and 16 bases separated the two germline ends. Here the CDR3 DNA reads TGCAGCGTTGAGTGGGCCGGGATGGCTACCGGGGAGCTGTTTTTT. Protein product: CSVEWAGMATGELFF.

There are a few counts of this clonotype. The V gene is TRBV3-1, the J gene TRBJ2-1; D perhaps matches TRBD1 (5 bases). V was cut by 4 bases and J by 6 bases, with 13 bases left in between. The CDR3 contains 14 residues. CDR1 is LGHDT and CDR2 is YNNKEL in the germline V gene (reference sequence). The CDR3 DNA follows: TGTGCCAGCAGCCCCCGACAGATGATCAATGAGCAGTTCTTC. Translation: CASSPRQMINEQFF.

This clonotype was seen only once. The chain has TRBV2 and TRBJ2-2; a weak D match, TRBD2 (6 bases). The V end lost 9 bases, the J end lost 1 base, and 9 bases lay between the germline ends. There are 13 residues in the CDR3. Germline V CDR1 and CDR2: SNHLY, FYNNEI. The CDR3 loop reads CASGGLNTGELFF. The CDR3 DNA sequence: TGTGCCAGTGGGGGGTTGAACACCGGGGAGCTGTTTTTT.

This clonotype was observed a few times. The junction does not match germline at one end; this may be a read error. V is TRBV2 and J is TRBJ2-1; 7 bases are a match to TRBD1. This CDR3 is built from 13 residues. Germline V lookup: CDR1 SNHLY, CDR2 FYNNEI. CDR3 residues: CASRPRGQAVGVF. The DNA for the CDR3 is TGTGCCAGCAGGCCCAGAGGACAGGCCGTCGGAGTCTTC.

V usage is TRBV29-1 and J usage is TRBJ1-2, with TRBD1 identical over 8 bases. In germline, CDR1 is SQVTM, CDR2 ANQGSEA. With V trimmed by 0 bases and J by 2 bases, 11 bases remained unmatched. This CDR3 spans 17 amino acids. The CDR3 DNA is TGCAGCGTTGAAGAAGGTGGATCGGACAGGGTGAACTATGGCTACACCTTC. Translation: CSVEEGGSDRVNYGYTF.

CDR3 in DNA: TGTGCCACCAGTGATTTTAACTATGGCTACACCTTC. It is translated as CATSDFNYGYTF. The chain recombines TRBV24-1 with TRBJ1-2; D is undetermined. The CDR3 sequence is 12 residues long. In germline, CDR1 is KGHDR, CDR2 SFDVKD. The V gene lost 1 base and the J gene lost 1 base, with 0 bases spanning the gap.

Only a few counts were recorded for this clonotype. The chain couples TRBV9 to TRBJ2-3; the D gene could be TRBD1 or TRBD2 (5 bases each). Per the germline V gene, CDR1 is SGDLS and CDR2 is YYNGEE. The CDR3 is 14 amino acids. Deletions cut 6 bases from V and 4 bases from J, with 15 bases between. The DNA of the CDR3 is TGTGCCAGCAATCCAGCGGAAGGGGCAGATACGCAGTATTTT. Its translation is CASNPAEGADTQYF. The full variable domain, with the rest looked up from reference TRBV9 and TRBJ2-3, is DSGVTQTPKHLITATGQRVTLRCSPRSGDLSVYWYQQSLDQGLQFLIQYYNGEERAKGNILERFSAQQFPDLHSELNLSSLELGDSALYFCASNPAEGADTQYFGPGTRLTVL.

This chain links TRBV5-1 with TRBJ2-5; no firm D call. The V gene's germline CDR1 is SGHRS and CDR2 YFSETQ. The CDR3 consists of 14 residues. V was clipped by 0 bases and J by 2 bases, with 8 bases between them. CDR3 loop: CASSLVAAQETQYF. The CDR3 region has the DNA TGCGCCAGCAGCTTGGTGGCAGCACAAGAGACCCAGTACTTC.

The CDR3 DNA sequence: TGTGCAAGCCGAGAGAAAGGGGAGAGAGGGAACACTGAAGCTTTCTTT. Amino acid sequence: CASREKGERGNTEAFF. The chain joins TRBV12-2 to TRBJ1-1; the table gives TRBD1 as D, unverified against the DNA. TRBV12-2 is a pseudogene locus. The length of the CDR3 is 16 residues.

By proportion, this clonotype is medium-sized. J is TRBJ1-1 and V is TRBV12-3 or TRBV12-4, with D tentatively TRBD1 (5 bases). This CDR3 has 15 residues. The V end was cut by 2 bases, the J end by 0 bases, with 10 bases between. The CDR3 bases are TGTGCCAGCAGTTTACAGGGAGGGTTGAACACTGAAGCTTTCTTT. As protein: CASSLQGGLNTEAFF.

The V and J genes are TRBV7-9 and TRBJ2-1; 7 nucleotides line up with TRBD1. Germline CDR1 and CDR2: SEHNR and FQNEAQ (reference sequence). The junction had 17 bases not matched to a gene; V was cut back by 9 bases and J by 9 bases. This CDR3 is built from 15 residues. CDR3 DNA: TGTGCCAGTTCGACTTGGGGGACAGAAGAGAGTGAGCAGTTCTTC. This encodes CASSTWGTEESEQFF. Based on the CDR3 plus reference TRBV7-9 and TRBJ2-1, the full variable domain is DTGVSQNPRHKITKRGQNVTFRCDPISEHNRLYWYRQTLGQGPEFLTYFQNEAQLEKSRLLSDRFSAERPKGSFSTLEIQRTEQGDSAMYLCASSTWGTEESEQFFGPGTRLTVL.

The V gene is TRBV6-5, the J gene TRBJ2-1; the D is unclear. The CDR3 loop spans 17 amino acids. CDR1 and CDR2 (germline): MNHEY, SVGAGI. Trimming left V 5 bases short and J 0 bases short, with 17 bases between. The CDR3: CASSQWALDLSYNEQFF. The DNA for the CDR3 is TGTGCCAGCAGTCAGTGGGCCCTAGATCTCTCCTACAATGAGCAGTTCTTC.

This rearrangement joins TRBV7-2 to TRBJ2-2, with D maybe TRBD2 (5 bases). From germline, CDR1 is SGHTA and CDR2 FQGNSA. The V and J ends lost 2 bases and 4 bases respectively, with 11 bases between them. CDR3 length equals 15 residues. The CDR3 coding sequence is TGTGCCAGCAGCTTAATGCCGGGATCCACCGGGGAGCTGTTTTTT. Its protein is CASSLMPGSTGELFF.

The chain has TRBV2 and TRBJ1-1; D uncertain. The CDR3 has 14 residues. CDR1 and CDR2 (germline): SNHLY, FYNNEI. V was trimmed by 6 bases and J by 0 bases, leaving 11 bases between them. CDR3 in amino acids: CASSLAFLNTEAFF. The CDR3 bases are TGTGCCAGCAGCCTAGCCTTCTTGAACACTGAAGCTTTCTTT.

This chain links TRBV4-1 with TRBJ2-1, with D tentatively TRBD1 or TRBD2 (6 bases each). V lost 0 bases to trimming and J lost 8 bases, with 11 bases between them. The germline gives CDR1 MGHRA, CDR2 YSYEKL. This CDR3 has 14 residues. The CDR3 sequence: CASSQEGGSDEQFF. The CDR3 DNA reads TGCGCCAGCAGCCAAGAAGGGGGGTCCGATGAGCAGTTCTTC.

The table lists this clonotype with a few counts. The chain is built from TRBV4-2 and TRBJ2-1; 10 nucleotides align to TRBD2. The CDR3 extends over 18 amino acids. CDR1 is LGHNA, CDR2 YNFKEQ, per germline. After removal of 1 base from V and 6 bases from J, the junction contained 12 bases not matched to a gene. CDR3 nucleotide sequence: TGTGCCAGCAGCCAAGGGCCTAGCGGGAGATCCGGGAGCAATGAGCAGTTCTTC. Amino acid sequence: CASSQGPSGRSGSNEQFF.